Detailed here is one T cell receptor (beta chain). No antigen is known for it. Method: immunoSEQ multiplex PCR; TCRdb's copy keeps in-frame clones and lacks some. This sample has about 110,000 clones, with 90% found just once. The data are from a study of Tregs in tolerant kidney transplant recipients. Regarding the study as a whole: Biological reproducibility was not directly addressed, but technical replication error appeared minimal. Findings come from small patient numbers and require larger validation.

Germline V gene sequence: CDR1 SGHTA, CDR2 FQGNSA. Trimming shortened V by 5 bases and J by 2 bases, and 11 bases separated the two germline ends. The CDR3 spans 14 residues. Sequencing was performed on CD4+ T cells from blood, taken before the transplant. The V call is TRBV7-2, the J call TRBJ2-3, with D perhaps matching TRBD2 (6 bases). The source is a human donor who received a combined kidney and bone marrow transplant. CDR3: CASSISGNTDTQYF. The CDR3 DNA reads TGTGCCAGCAGCATTAGCGGAAACACAGATACGCAGTATTTT.